This section outlines one T cell receptor (beta chain) sequence together with its context. Its target is not known. These data come from a study of vaccination and CD4 T cells after COVID-19. Across the whole study: No peptide, an HIV-1 Nef pool, or a CEFX pool was what each control culture received.

The assay that was used to sequence DNA from cultured CD4+ T cells was the Oncomine TCR Beta short-read assay. Cultures of CD4+ T cells served as the source for extracting genomic DNA. TCRdb reanalysed the PCR reads using MiXCR and keeps one entry per CDR3 protein. The table has around 13,000 distinct CDR3 sequences, 55% to 75% seen once. V lost 5 bases and J lost 4, with 14 bases in between. The germline V gene has CDR1 LNHDA and CDR2 SQIVND (reference sequence). The CDR3 runs to 15 residues. Findings of the study overall: Spike mono-reactive status applied to 304 of 307 vaccine-specific clones in convalescent patients.

Described treatment: approximately nine-day PBMC culture with coronavirus spike peptide pools or control peptides (ViraFEST assay). Following expansion of antigen-specific T cells with peptide pools, ViraFEST then sequenced TCRs. The clonotype originates from a human donor who had recovered from COVID-19. The chain recombines TRBV19 with TRBJ2-2; D may be TRBD1 or TRBD2 (7 bases each). The input for sequencing was CD4+ T cells from blood, cultured in vitro, taken before SARS-CoV-2 vaccination. CDR3 amino acids: CASSPRGDSTGELFF. Here the CDR3 DNA reads TGTGCCAGTAGTCCCCGGGGGGACAGCACCGGGGAGCTGTTTTTT.